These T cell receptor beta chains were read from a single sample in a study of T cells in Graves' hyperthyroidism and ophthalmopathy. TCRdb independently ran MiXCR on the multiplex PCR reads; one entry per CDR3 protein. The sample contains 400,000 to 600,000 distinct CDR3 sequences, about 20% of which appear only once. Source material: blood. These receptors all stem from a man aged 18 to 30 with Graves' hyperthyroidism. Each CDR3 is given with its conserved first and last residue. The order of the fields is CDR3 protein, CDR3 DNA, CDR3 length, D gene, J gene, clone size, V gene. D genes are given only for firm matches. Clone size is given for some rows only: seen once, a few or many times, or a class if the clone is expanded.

CASSQDRLRLAGGQELFF | TGCGCCAGCAGCCAAGATAGGCTCCGACTAGCGGGGGGGCAAGAGCTGTTTTTT | 18 | TRBD2 | TRBJ2-2 | - | TRBV4-1
CASSRPLQNYEQYF | TGTGCCAGCAGCAGACCCCTCCAGAACTACGAGCAGTACTTC | 14 | - | TRBJ2-7 | - | TRBV28
CASSVGGISYEQYF | TGTGCCAGCAGCGTCGGGGGGATCTCCTACGAGCAGTACTTC | 14 | TRBD2 | TRBJ2-7 | - | TRBV9
CASSVGVGAYEQYF | TGTGCCAGCAGCGTAGGGGTGGGAGCCTACGAGCAGTACTTC | 14 | - | TRBJ2-7 | many | TRBV9
CASSLKGGGVQPQHF | TGTGCCAGCAGTTTAAAAGGGGGCGGGGTTCAGCCCCAGCATTTT | 15 | TRBD1 | TRBJ1-5 | - | TRBV6-5
CASSAPGRNSYEQYF | TGTGCCAGCAGCGCACCGGGACGTAACTCCTACGAGCAGTACTTC | 15 | - | TRBJ2-7 | - | TRBV7-8
CSASDWIDKNIQYF | TGCAGTGCTTCGGACTGGATCGACAAAAACATTCAGTACTTC | 14 | - | TRBJ2-4 | - | TRBV20-1
CAWSVRGDYEQYF | TGTGCCTGGAGTGTACGGGGAGACTACGAGCAGTACTTC | 13 | - | TRBJ2-7 | - | TRBV30
CASSGFGETQYF | TGTGCCAGCAGTGGCTTCGGGGAGACCCAGTACTTC | 12 | - | TRBJ2-5 | many | TRBV6-1
CATSRERVQNTEAFF | TGTGCCACCAGCAGAGAAAGGGTACAGAACACTGAAGCTTTCTTT | 15 | - | TRBJ1-1 | many | TRBV15
CASTTRDRANSGANVLTF | TGCGCCAGCACCACTCGGGACAGGGCGAATTCCGGGGCCAACGTCCTGACTTTC | 18 | TRBD1 | TRBJ2-6 | few | TRBV5-1
CASSEEGQGNTGELFF | TGTGCCAGCAGTGAAGAGGGACAGGGGAACACCGGGGAGCTGTTTTTT | 16 | TRBD1 | TRBJ2-2 | few | TRBV2
CASSAYLRSLRVTEAFF | TGTGCCAGCAGCGCCTACCTAAGGTCTCTACGGGTGACTGAAGCTTTCTTT | 17 | - | TRBJ1-1 | many | TRBV7-8
CSVTRDLNTEAFF | TGCAGCGTTACAAGGGACCTGAACACTGAAGCTTTCTTT | 13 | - | TRBJ1-1 | - | TRBV29-1
CASSGGRGSYEQYF | TGTGCCAGTAGTGGAGGACGGGGGTCATACGAGCAGTACTTC | 14 | - | TRBJ2-7 | few | TRBV19
CAISESAGDTEAFF | TGTGCCATCAGTGAGTCGGCAGGGGATACTGAAGCTTTCTTT | 14 | - | TRBJ1-1 | many | TRBV10-3
CATSRGDAYEQYF | TGTGCCACCAGCAGGGGGGACGCCTACGAGCAGTACTTC | 13 | - | TRBJ2-7 | many | TRBV15
CASTWAGLAKNIQYF | TGTGCCAGCACTTGGGCAGGGCTAGCCAAAAACATTCAGTACTTC | 15 | - | TRBJ2-4 | - | TRBV28